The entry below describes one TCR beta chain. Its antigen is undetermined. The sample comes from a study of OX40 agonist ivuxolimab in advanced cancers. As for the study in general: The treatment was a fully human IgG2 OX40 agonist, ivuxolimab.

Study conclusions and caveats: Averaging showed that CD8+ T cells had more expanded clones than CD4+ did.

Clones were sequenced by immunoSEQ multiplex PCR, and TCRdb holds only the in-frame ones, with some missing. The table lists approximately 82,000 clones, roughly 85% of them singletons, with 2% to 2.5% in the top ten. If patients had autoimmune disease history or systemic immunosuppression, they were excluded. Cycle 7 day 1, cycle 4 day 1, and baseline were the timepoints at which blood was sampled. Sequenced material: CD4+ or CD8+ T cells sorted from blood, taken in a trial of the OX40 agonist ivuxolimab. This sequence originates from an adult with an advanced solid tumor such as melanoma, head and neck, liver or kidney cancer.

CDR3 DNA: TGTGCCAGCAGTTCGCGGACTAGCCGTTACGAGCAGTACTTC. This codes for CASSSRTSRYEQYF. This chain connects TRBV6-5 to TRBJ2-7; 8 bases are a match to TRBD2. CDR1 and CDR2 from the germline V gene are MNHEY and SVGAGI. The CDR3 sequence is 14 residues long. V gave up 4 bases and J gave up 4 bases; unmatched junction bases: 6.